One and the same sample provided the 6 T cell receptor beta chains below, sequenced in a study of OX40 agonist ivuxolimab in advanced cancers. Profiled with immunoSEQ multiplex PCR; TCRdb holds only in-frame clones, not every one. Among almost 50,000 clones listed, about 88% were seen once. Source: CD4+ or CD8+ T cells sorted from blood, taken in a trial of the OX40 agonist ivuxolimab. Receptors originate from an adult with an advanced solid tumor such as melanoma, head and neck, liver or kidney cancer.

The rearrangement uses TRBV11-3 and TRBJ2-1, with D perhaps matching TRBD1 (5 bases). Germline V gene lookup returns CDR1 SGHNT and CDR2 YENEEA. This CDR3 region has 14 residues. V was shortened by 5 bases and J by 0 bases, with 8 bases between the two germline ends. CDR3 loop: CASSVRGSYNEQFF. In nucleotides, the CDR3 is TGTGCCAGCAGCGTTAGGGGCTCCTACAATGAGCAGTTCTTC.

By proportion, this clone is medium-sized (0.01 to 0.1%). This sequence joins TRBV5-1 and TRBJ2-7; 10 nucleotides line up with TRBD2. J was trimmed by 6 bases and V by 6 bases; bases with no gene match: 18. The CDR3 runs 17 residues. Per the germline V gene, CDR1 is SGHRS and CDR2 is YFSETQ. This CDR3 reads CASTYSGRAGGVGEQYF. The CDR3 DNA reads TGCGCCAGCACCTACAGCGGTCGAGCGGGAGGGGTCGGCGAGCAGTACTTC.

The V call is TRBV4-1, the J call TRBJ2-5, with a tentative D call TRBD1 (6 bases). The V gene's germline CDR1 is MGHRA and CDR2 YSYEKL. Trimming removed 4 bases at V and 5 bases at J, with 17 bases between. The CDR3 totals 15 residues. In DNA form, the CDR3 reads TGCGCCAGCAGCCGACAGGAACTCTCTGGGGAGACCCAGTACTTC. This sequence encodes CASSRQELSGETQYF.

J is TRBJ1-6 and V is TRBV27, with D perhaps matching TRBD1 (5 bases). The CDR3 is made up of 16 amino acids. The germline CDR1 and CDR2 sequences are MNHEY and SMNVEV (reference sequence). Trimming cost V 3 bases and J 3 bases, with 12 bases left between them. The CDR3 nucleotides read TGTGCCAGCAGTTTGTCTATAGGGGTCTATAATTCACCCCTCCACTTT. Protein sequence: CASSLSIGVYNSPLHF.

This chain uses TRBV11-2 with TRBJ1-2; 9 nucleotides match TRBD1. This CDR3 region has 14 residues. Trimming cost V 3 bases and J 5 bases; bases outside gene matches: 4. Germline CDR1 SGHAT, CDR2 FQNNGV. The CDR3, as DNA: TGTGCCAGCAGCTTGACAGGGGGGGAATATGGCTACACCTTC. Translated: CASSLTGGEYGYTF.

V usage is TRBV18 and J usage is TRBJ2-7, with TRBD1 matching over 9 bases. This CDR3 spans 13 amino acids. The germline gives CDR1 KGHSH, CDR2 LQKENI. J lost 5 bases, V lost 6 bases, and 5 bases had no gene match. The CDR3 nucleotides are TGTGCCAGCTCCCCGGGACAGGGAGACGAGCAGTACTTC. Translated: CASSPGQGDEQYF.